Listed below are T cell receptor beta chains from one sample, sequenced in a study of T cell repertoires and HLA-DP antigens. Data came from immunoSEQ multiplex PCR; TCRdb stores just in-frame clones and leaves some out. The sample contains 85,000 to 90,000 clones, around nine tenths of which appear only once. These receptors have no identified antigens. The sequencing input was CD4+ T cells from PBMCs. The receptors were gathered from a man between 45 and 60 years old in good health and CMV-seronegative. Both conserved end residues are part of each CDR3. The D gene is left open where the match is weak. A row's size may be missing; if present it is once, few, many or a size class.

CASSSGVKREQYF | TGTGCCAGCTCGTCAGGGGTGAAGCGGGAGCAGTACTTC | TRBJ2-7 | - | TRBV7-6 | -
CASTGVQGKRVTQYF | TGTGCCAGCACAGGTGTACAGGGGAAGAGGGTGACCCAGTACTTC | TRBJ2-5 | TRBD1 | TRBV2 | -
CASSLDRGGNQPQHF | TGTGCCAGCAGCTTAGACAGGGGTGGCAATCAGCCCCAGCATTTT | TRBJ1-5 | TRBD1 | TRBV7-8 | -
CASSVHLQGGEQFF | TGTGCCAGTAGCGTTCACCTACAGGGCGGCGAGCAGTTCTTC | TRBJ2-1 | - | TRBV19 | -
CASSPTSGVSYNEQFF | TGTGCCAGCAGCCCGACTAGCGGAGTCTCCTACAATGAGCAGTTCTTC | TRBJ2-1 | TRBD2 | TRBV9 | -
CASSRLLSVNTEAFF | TGTGCCAGTAGTCGACTCCTTTCGGTGAACACTGAAGCTTTCTTT | TRBJ1-1 | - | TRBV19 | -
CASSQGQNTEAFF | TGTGCCAGCTCCCAGGGACAGAACACTGAAGCTTTCTTT | TRBJ1-1 | - | TRBV18 | -
CAWSSGGDTTGQGSLHF | TGTGCCTGGAGTTCCGGGGGTGACACTACCGGCCAGGGTTCCCTCCACTTT | TRBJ1-6 | - | TRBV30 | once
CASSEAGTVNSPLHF | TGTGCCAGCAGTGAAGCCGGGACAGTTAATTCACCCCTCCACTTT | TRBJ1-6 | TRBD1 | TRBV25-1 | -
CASSQTQGAGNQPQHF | TGTGCCAGCAGCCAAACACAGGGGGCGGGCAATCAGCCCCAGCATTTT | TRBJ1-5 | TRBD1 | TRBV28 | once
CASSPLTGMNSPLHF | TGTGCCAGCAGCCCGTTAACAGGGATGAATTCACCCCTCCACTTT | TRBJ1-6 | - | TRBV9 | -
CATSRERTFLEQYF | TGTGCCACCAGCAGAGAGCGGACTTTCCTCGAGCAGTACTTC | TRBJ2-7 | - | TRBV15 | few
CASSVGTGQETQYF | TGTGCCAGCAGCGTAGGGACAGGCCAAGAGACCCAGTACTTC | TRBJ2-5 | TRBD1 | TRBV9 | -
CASSQGLYEKLFF | TGCGCCAGCAGCCAGGGACTTTATGAAAAACTGTTTTTT | TRBJ1-4 | - | TRBV4-1 | -
CASSGTRLAKNIQYF | TGTGCCAGCAGTGGAACCAGGCTAGCCAAAAACATTCAGTACTTC | TRBJ2-4 | - | TRBV25-1 | -
CASSLANRAEYNEQFF | TGTGCCAGCAGCTTGGCCAACAGGGCCGAGTACAATGAGCAGTTCTTC | TRBJ2-1 | - | TRBV5-4 | -
CASSLASGPYNEQFF | TGTGCCAGCAGCTTGGCGAGCGGGCCCTACAATGAGCAGTTCTTC | TRBJ2-1 | - | TRBV11-2 | -
CASSLVQGYYGYTF | TGTGCCAGCAGCTTAGTCCAGGGTTACTATGGCTACACCTTC | TRBJ1-2 | - | TRBV7-2 | -
CASLRGTRTDTQYF | TGTGCCAGCTTACGGGGGACCCGCACAGATACGCAGTATTTT | TRBJ2-3 | - | TRBV2 | -
CASTDHHRRGSYEQYF | TGTGCCAGTACCGACCATCACCGCAGGGGCTCCTACGAGCAGTACTTC | TRBJ2-7 | - | TRBV19 | -
CASSRDTRTTGELFF | TGTGCCAGCAGCCGGGACACCCGAACCACCGGGGAGCTGTTTTTT | TRBJ2-2 | - | TRBV5-5 | -
CASSPYGQGDYEQYF | TGTGCCAGCAGTCCCTACGGACAGGGGGACTACGAGCAGTACTTC | TRBJ2-7 | TRBD1 | TRBV27 | -
CASNGPYNEQFF | TGTGCCAGCAACGGCCCTTACAATGAGCAGTTCTTC | TRBJ2-1 | - | TRBV19 | -
CASSTDGVDGYTF | TGTGCCAGTAGTACCGACGGTGTCGATGGCTACACCTTC | TRBJ1-2 | - | TRBV19 | -
CASSQVRIGGTENSPLHF | TGTGCCAGCAGCCAAGTGAGAATAGGCGGGACAGAGAATTCACCCCTCCACTTT | TRBJ1-6 | TRBD1 | TRBV14 | -
CASSTREFSHEQYF | TGTGCCAGCAGTACCAGGGAATTTAGCCACGAGCAGTACTTC | TRBJ2-7 | - | TRBV7-9 | -
CASSSTTGGEQYF | TGTGCCAGTAGTTCCACGACAGGGGGCGAGCAGTACTTC | TRBJ2-7 | TRBD1 | TRBV19 | -
CASSLTGTGGYEQYF | TGCGCCAGCAGCCTAACCGGGACAGGGGGGTACGAGCAGTACTTC | TRBJ2-7 | TRBD1 | TRBV5-1 | once
CASSLAGLTYEQYF | TGTGCCAGCAGCTTGGCGGGACTCACCTACGAGCAGTACTTC | TRBJ2-7 | - | TRBV7-9 | -
CATSRDRRVTEAFF | TGTGCCACCAGCAGAGATAGGAGGGTCACTGAAGCTTTCTTT | TRBJ1-1 | - | TRBV15 | -
CASSLDAGGYTGELFF | TGCGCCAGCAGCTTGGATGCAGGGGGTTACACCGGGGAGCTGTTTTTT | TRBJ2-2 | TRBD1 | TRBV5-1 | -
CASMGTHGRYGYTF | TGTGCCAGCATGGGAACCCACGGACGCTATGGCTACACCTTC | TRBJ1-2 | - | TRBV7-9 | -
CASRKTGGDEKLFF | TGTGCCAGCAGGAAAACAGGGGGCGATGAAAAACTGTTTTTT | TRBJ1-4 | TRBD1 | TRBV5-6 | -
CASSRDGSEKLFF | TGTGCCAGCAGCCGGGACGGCAGTGAAAAACTGTTTTTT | TRBJ1-4 | - | TRBV7-9 | -
CASSLWDRVSNSPLHF | TGTGCCAGCAGTCTCTGGGACAGGGTCAGTAATTCACCCCTCCACTTT | TRBJ1-6 | TRBD1 | TRBV27 | -
CASSSQREGTQYF | TGTGCCAGCAGCTCTCAGCGGGAGGGTACGCAGTATTTT | TRBJ2-3 | TRBD2 | TRBV7-2 | -
CASSLSGTGGNTGELFF | TGCGCCAGCAGCCTGTCCGGGACAGGGGGTAACACCGGGGAGCTGTTTTTT | TRBJ2-2 | TRBD1 | TRBV5-1 | -
CASSLDGGPYNEQFF | TGCGCCAGCAGCTTGGACGGGGGACCCTACAATGAGCAGTTCTTC | TRBJ2-1 | - | TRBV5-1 | -
CASSKGNF | TGTGCCAGCAGCAAAGGAAACTTC | TRBJ2-5 | - | TRBV21-1 | -
CAWSRQGVGYGYTF | TGTGCCTGGAGCAGACAGGGAGTTGGTTATGGCTACACCTTC | TRBJ1-2 | TRBD1 | TRBV30 | -
CASSLVADSYNEQFF | TGTGCCAGCAGCTTAGTAGCGGACTCCTACAATGAGCAGTTCTTC | TRBJ2-1 | - | TRBV7-6 | once
CASVTAANSYEQYF | TGTGCCAGCGTGACGGCTGCTAACTCCTACGAGCAGTACTTC | TRBJ2-7 | - | TRBV28 | -
CASSVQVTGELFF | TGTGCCAGCAGCGTTCAGGTGACCGGGGAGCTGTTTTTT | TRBJ2-2 | - | TRBV9 | -